One and the same sample provided the 11 T cell receptor beta chains below, sequenced in a study of T-cell reconstitution after alpha-beta-depleted transplantation in children (dated by TCRdb to 2015 to 2016). The library was produced with PCR. The reads were generated on an Illumina HiSeq 2500. TCR library preparation used molecular barcoding, with unique molecular identifiers applied to normalize quantification of the TCRbeta repertoire. Starting from the raw public reads, TCRdb applied fastp trimming at Q25, assembled clones with MiXCR and retained in-frame beta chains. CDR3 protein duplicates are merged, each entry listing the most common genes and DNA. Recorded for this sample are around 500,000 distinct CDR3 sequences; under 15% of them occurred a single time. Jointly, the top ten make up under 7% of the sample. Sequencing was performed on PBMCs from the stem cell graft donor, taken from the stem cell graft. These receptors were collected from a human donor who donated a stem cell graft to a child with combined immunodeficiency.

This clonotype showed up many times. The CDR3 loop reads CASSYSGRGDNEQFF. The CDR3 nucleotides read TGTGCCAGCAGCTATAGCGGGAGGGGTGACAATGAGCAGTTCTTC. V usage is TRBV9 and J usage is TRBJ2-1; 11 bases align to TRBD2. CDR3 size: 15 residues. Germline-derived CDR1 and CDR2 are SGDLS and YYNGEE. V lost 4 bases, J lost 5 bases, and 5 bases stayed unmatched.

This clonotype was seen repeatedly, ten times or more. This chain uses TRBV6-2 or TRBV6-3 with TRBJ2-7; tentative D call: TRBD1 (5 bases). CDR1 is MNHEY, CDR2 SVGEGT, per germline. This CDR3 contains 14 residues. V lost 4 bases to trimming and J lost 4 bases, with 14 bases between them. CDR3 amino acids: CASSLTALGYEQYF. In nucleotides, the CDR3 is TGTGCCAGCAGTTTGACAGCACTTGGGTACGAGCAGTACTTC.

This clonotype occurred many times. The chain has TRBV5-1 and TRBJ2-1; unclear D gene. The V and J ends lost 2 bases and 8 bases respectively, with 8 bases between them. CDR1 is SGHRS and CDR2 is YFSETQ in the germline V gene. The length of the CDR3 is 12 residues. CDR3 region: CASSFSQDEQFF. CDR3 nucleotides: TGCGCCAGCAGCTTCAGTCAGGATGAGCAGTTCTTC.

This chain uses TRBV20-1 with TRBJ2-7, with 10 bases that match TRBD2. V gave up 3 bases and J gave up 3 bases; unmatched junction bases: 8. The CDR3 contains 15 residues. Germline V CDR1 and CDR2: DFQATT, SNEGSKA (reference sequence). The CDR3 loop is CSARGSSGSGYEQYF. CDR3 bases: TGCAGTGCTAGGGGTTCTAGCGGGAGTGGCTACGAGCAGTACTTC.

This clonotype was seen many times. The chain employs TRBV28 and TRBJ2-3; 11 nucleotides agree with TRBD2. V gave up 3 bases and J gave up 3 bases; unmatched junction bases: 2. This CDR3 has 15 amino acids. CDR1 and CDR2 from the germline V gene are MDHEN and SYDVKM. The CDR3 DNA follows: TGTGCCAGCAGTTTTACTAGCGGGGGTACAGATACGCAGTATTTT. Its protein is CASSFTSGGTDTQYF.

This clonotype showed up just a few times. The chain links TRBV12-3 or TRBV12-4 to TRBJ2-7, with D hard to call. Trimming took off 6 bases at V and 6 bases at J, with 21 bases between the two ends. CDR3 size: 15 residues. The DNA for the CDR3 is TGTGCCAGCAGCCCTGAAGTGGGCAGAAGGCGCGAGCAGTACTTC. Translating gives CASSPEVGRRREQYF.

The chain uses TRBV5-1 and TRBJ2-7; 7 nucleotides align to TRBD1. The ends lost 0 bases at V and 7 bases at J; junction bases unmatched: 10. This CDR3 region has 15 residues. The germline V gene has CDR1 SGHRS and CDR2 YFSETQ. The CDR3 sequence is CASSLALAGGSEQYF. CDR3 bases: TGCGCCAGCAGCTTGGCCTTAGCAGGGGGATCGGAGCAGTACTTC.

This clonotype was observed a few times. The V and J genes are TRBV5-1 and TRBJ2-1; D perhaps matches TRBD2 (6 bases). Germline V gives CDR1 SGHRS, CDR2 YFSETQ. The CDR3 is 16 residues long. Trimming cost V 0 bases and J 8 bases, with 18 bases left between them. The CDR3 protein is CASSLGGVGAVYEQFF. The CDR3 bases are TGCGCCAGCAGCTTGGGGGGGGTCGGCGCTGTTTATGAGCAGTTCTTC.

This clonotype has more than one count but fewer than ten. The chain uses TRBV5-6 and TRBJ2-5; no clear D. The CDR3 runs to 16 residues. The V end was cut by 1 base, the J end by 1 base, with 14 bases between. Per the germline V gene, CDR1 is SGHDT and CDR2 is YYEEEE. The CDR3 DNA is TGTGCCAGCAGCTTGTCCGTTGTAGGGATCCAAGAGACCCAGTACTTC. Its translation: CASSLSVVGIQETQYF.

This clonotype was seen many times. The rearrangement joins TRBV7-2 to TRBJ2-5, with D possibly being TRBD1 (5 bases). Germline CDR1 is SGHTA and CDR2 is FQGNSA. V lost 6 bases to trimming and J lost 5 bases, with 13 bases between them. The CDR3 covers 13 residues. The CDR3: CASSWGLRETQYF. The CDR3 DNA reads as TGTGCCAGCAGTTGGGGCCTTCGGGAGACCCAGTACTTC.

This clonotype showed up many times. This sequence joins TRBV6-1 and TRBJ2-2, with 7 bases identical to TRBD2. There are 15 residues in the CDR3. Germline V gene lookup returns CDR1 MNHNS and CDR2 SASEGT. Losses at the gene ends were 6 bases for V and 1 base for J; bases not matched to a gene: 5. The CDR3 bases are TGTGCCAGCAGCCGCCGCGGGAGGAACACCGGGGAGCTGTTTTTT. Translating it yields CASSRRGRNTGELFF.